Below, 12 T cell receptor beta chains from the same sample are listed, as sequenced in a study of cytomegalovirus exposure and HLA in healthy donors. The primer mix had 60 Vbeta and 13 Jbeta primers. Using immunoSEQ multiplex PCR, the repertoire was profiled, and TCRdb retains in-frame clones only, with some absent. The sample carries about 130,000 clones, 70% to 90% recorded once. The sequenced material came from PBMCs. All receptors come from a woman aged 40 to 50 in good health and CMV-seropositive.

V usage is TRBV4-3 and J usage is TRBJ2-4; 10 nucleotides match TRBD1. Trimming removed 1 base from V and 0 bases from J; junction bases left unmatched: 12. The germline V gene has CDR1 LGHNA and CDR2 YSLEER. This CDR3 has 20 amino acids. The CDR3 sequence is CASSQGVDRGLFIAKNIQYF. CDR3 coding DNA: TGCGCCAGCAGCCAAGGAGTGGACAGGGGGTTATTTATAGCCAAAAACATTCAGTACTTC.

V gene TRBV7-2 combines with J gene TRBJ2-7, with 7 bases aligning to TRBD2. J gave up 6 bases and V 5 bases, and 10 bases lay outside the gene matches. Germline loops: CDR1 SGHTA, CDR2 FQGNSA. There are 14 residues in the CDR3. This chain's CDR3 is CASSPGLGFLEQYF. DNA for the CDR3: TGTGCCAGCAGCCCTGGACTAGGTTTCCTCGAGCAGTACTTC.

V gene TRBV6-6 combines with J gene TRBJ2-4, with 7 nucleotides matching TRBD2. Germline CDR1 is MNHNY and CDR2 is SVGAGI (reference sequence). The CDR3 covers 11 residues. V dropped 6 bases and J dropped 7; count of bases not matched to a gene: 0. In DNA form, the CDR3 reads TGTGCCAGCAGGGGGGGGAACATTCAGTACTTC. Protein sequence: CASRGGNIQYF.

The CDR3 protein is CASSLSELAGRSGNEQFF. DNA for the CDR3: TGTGCCAGCAGTTTATCGGAACTAGCGGGACGTTCGGGCAATGAGCAGTTCTTC. The gene calls are TRBV27 and TRBJ2-1; 10 bases map to TRBD2. Germline-derived CDR1 and CDR2 are MNHEY and SMNVEV (reference sequence). V was pared by 0 bases and J by 6 bases, with 11 bases of the junction left unmatched. The CDR3 length is 18 residues.

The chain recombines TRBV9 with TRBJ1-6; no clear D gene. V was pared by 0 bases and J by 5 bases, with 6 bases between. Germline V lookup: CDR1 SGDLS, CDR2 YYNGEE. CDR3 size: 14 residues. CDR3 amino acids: CASSVATDNSPLHF. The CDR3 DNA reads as TGTGCCAGCAGCGTAGCTACAGATAATTCACCCCTCCACTTT.

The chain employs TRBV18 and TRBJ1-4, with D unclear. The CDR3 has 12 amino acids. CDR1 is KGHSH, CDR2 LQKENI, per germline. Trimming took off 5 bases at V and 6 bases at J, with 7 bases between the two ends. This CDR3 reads CASSSPDEKLFF. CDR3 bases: TGTGCCAGCTCATCTCCAGATGAAAAACTGTTTTTT.

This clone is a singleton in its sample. The DNA for the CDR3 is TGTGCCTGGACTCCGACCAACGCGGTGGCAGATACGCAGTATTTT. It translates to CAWTPTNAVADTQYF. The rearrangement links TRBV30 to TRBJ2-3; D call uncertain. Germline V gene lookup returns CDR1 GTSNPN and CDR2 SVGIG (reference sequence). The CDR3 runs to 15 residues. Trimming removed 4 bases from V and 4 bases from J, with 18 bases in between.

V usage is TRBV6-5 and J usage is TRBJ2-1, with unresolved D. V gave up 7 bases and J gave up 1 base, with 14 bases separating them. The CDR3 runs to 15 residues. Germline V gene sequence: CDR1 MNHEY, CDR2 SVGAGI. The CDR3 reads CASTPGSSSYNEQFF. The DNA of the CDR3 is TGTGCCAGCACCCCCGGGTCCTCATCCTACAATGAGCAGTTCTTC.

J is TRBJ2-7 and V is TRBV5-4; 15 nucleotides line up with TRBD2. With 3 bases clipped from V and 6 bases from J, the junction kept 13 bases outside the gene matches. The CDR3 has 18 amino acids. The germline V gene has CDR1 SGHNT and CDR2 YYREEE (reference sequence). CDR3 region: CASSSPAWTSGGAGEQYF. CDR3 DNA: TGTGCCAGCAGCTCTCCCGCCTGGACTAGCGGGGGGGCGGGCGAGCAGTACTTC.

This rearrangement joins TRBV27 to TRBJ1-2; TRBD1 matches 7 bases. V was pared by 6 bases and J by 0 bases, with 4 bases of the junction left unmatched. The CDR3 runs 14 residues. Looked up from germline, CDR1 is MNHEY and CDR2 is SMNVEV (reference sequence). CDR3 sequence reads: CASRRQGANYGYTF. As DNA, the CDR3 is TGTGCCAGCAGAAGACAGGGAGCTAACTATGGCTACACCTTC.

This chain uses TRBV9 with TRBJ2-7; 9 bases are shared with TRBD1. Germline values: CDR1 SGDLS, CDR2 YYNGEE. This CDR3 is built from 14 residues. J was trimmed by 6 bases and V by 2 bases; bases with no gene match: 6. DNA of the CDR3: TGTGCCAGCAGCGTGACCGGGACAGGGCGCGAGCAGTACTTC. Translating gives CASSVTGTGREQYF.

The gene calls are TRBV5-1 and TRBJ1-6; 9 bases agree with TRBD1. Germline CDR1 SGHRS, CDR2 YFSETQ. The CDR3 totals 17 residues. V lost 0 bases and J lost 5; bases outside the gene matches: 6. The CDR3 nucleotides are TGCGCCAGCAGCTTGGAGGTACAGGGGGCTAATAATTCACCCCTCCACTTT. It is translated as CASSLEVQGANNSPLHF.